These 13 T cell receptor beta chains share one sample of origin, sequenced in a study of shared clonotypes between healthy human individuals. The repertoire was sequenced with immunoSEQ multiplex PCR; TCRdb's copy has only in-frame clones and lacks some. The table lists some 2,000,000 clones, about 95% of them singletons. CD45RO-negative, CCR7-positively selected cells formed the naive CD8 fraction, excluding terminally differentiated effector memory CD45RA+ cells. Sample: naive CD8+ T cells sorted from blood. These receptors were taken from a man between 18 and 35 years old in good health.

V and J are TRBV28 and TRBJ1-2; D gene unclear. V lost 3 bases and J lost 3, with 14 bases in between. This CDR3 has 15 residues. Per the germline V gene, CDR1 is MDHEN and CDR2 is SYDVKM. CDR3 region: CASSFLSASDYGYTF. CDR3 DNA sequence: TGTGCCAGCAGTTTCCTCTCCGCCAGCGACTATGGCTACACCTTC.

This chain joins TRBV6-5 and TRBJ2-5; D gene unclear. V lost 3 bases and J 0 bases, leaving 11 bases between the germline ends. CDR1 and CDR2 (germline): MNHEY, SVGAGI. This CDR3 comprises 15 residues. CDR3 nucleotides: TGTGCCAGCAGTTATCGAGGTCAGGACCAAGAGACCCAGTACTTC. Protein sequence: CASSYRGQDQETQYF.

This clone was counted once. This chain connects TRBV13 to TRBJ2-5, with D unresolved. V lost 3 bases, J lost 5 bases, and 13 bases lay in between. The CDR3 length is 14 residues. Germline lookup yields CDR1 PRHDT and CDR2 FYEKMQ (reference sequence). The CDR3 loop reads CASSLKGFVETQYF. CDR3 DNA sequence: TGTGCCAGCAGCTTGAAAGGTTTTGTGGAGACCCAGTACTTC.

The gene calls are TRBV29-1 and TRBJ1-2, with D maybe TRBD1 (5 bases). Germline assignment: CDR1 SQVTM and CDR2 ANQGSEA. V lost 0 bases, J lost 8 bases, and 19 bases lay in between. There are 15 residues in the CDR3. The CDR3 sequence is CSVEDLGAENGGYTF. The CDR3 DNA is TGCAGCGTTGAAGATCTTGGGGCAGAAAATGGCGGCTACACCTTC.

Concerning this clone itself: The same CDR3 can be traced to other DNA sequences in this sample. CDR3 protein: CASSRSGGQETQYF. CDR3 DNA: TGTGCCAGCAGCCGTAGCGGGGGCCAAGAGACCCAGTACTTC. J is TRBJ2-5 and V is TRBV7-3, with 9 nucleotides matching TRBD2. Trimming removed 5 bases from V and 1 base from J; junction bases left unmatched: 2. The CDR3 has 14 residues. The germline gives CDR1 SGHTA, CDR2 FQGTGA.

V gene TRBV7-6 combines with J gene TRBJ2-7, with TRBD1 identical over 8 bases. The CDR3 is 16 amino acids. The ends lost 2 bases at V and 2 bases at J; junction bases unmatched: 8. Germline CDR1 and CDR2: SGHVS and FNYEAQ. DNA for the CDR3: TGTGCCAGCAGCTTAAGCGCGACAGGGGCCCCCTACGAGCAGTACTTC. Translation gives CASSLSATGAPYEQYF. The whole variable domain, remainder taken from reference TRBV7-6 and TRBJ2-7, is GAGVSQSPRYKVTKRGQDVALRCDPISGHVSLYWYRQALGQGPEFLTYFNYEAQQDKSGLPNDRFSAERPEGSISTLTIQRTEQRDSAMYRCASSLSATGAPYEQYFGPGTRLTVT.

V gene TRBV7-2 combines with J gene TRBJ1-2, with 7 bases identical to TRBD1. CDR1 is SGHTA, CDR2 FQGNSA, per germline. This CDR3 region has 15 residues. V shed 5 bases and J 4 bases; nucleotides not matched to a gene: 10. The CDR3 DNA is TGTGCCAGCAGCCCTCGGGACAGCGGAGGCTATGGCTACACCTTC. Its protein product is CASSPRDSGGYGYTF.

The chain recombines TRBV28 with TRBJ2-3; D is ambiguous. Per germline, CDR1 MDHEN and CDR2 SYDVKM. V lost 3 bases, J lost 6 bases, and 10 bases lay in between. The CDR3 extends over 13 amino acids. The CDR3 DNA follows: TGTGCCAGCAGTTTTAGTATGGCCGATACGCAGTATTTT. Amino acids: CASSFSMADTQYF.

This clone was detected once. The chain links TRBV2 to TRBJ2-1; 11 bases match TRBD2. The CDR3 extends over 16 amino acids. Germline values: CDR1 SNHLY, CDR2 FYNNEI. Trimming took 7 bases from V and 6 from J; bases not matched to a gene: 11. CDR3 loop: CASMETGTSGLNEQFF. CDR3 sequence (DNA): TGTGCCAGCATGGAAACCGGGACTAGCGGCCTCAATGAGCAGTTCTTC.

The gene calls are TRBV6-6 and TRBJ2-5; tentative D call: TRBD2 (6 bases). Trimming removed 1 base from V and 7 bases from J, with 19 bases in between. The CDR3 spans 16 residues. Germline lookup yields CDR1 MNHNY and CDR2 SVGAGI (reference sequence). The CDR3 DNA reads TGTGCCAGCAGTTACTATGGCGGGGCGGAAGTGGGGACCCAGTACTTC. Its translation is CASSYYGGAEVGTQYF.

The chain is built from TRBV28 and TRBJ1-1; weak D call: TRBD1 (5 bases). Trimming took 10 bases from V and 0 from J, leaving 15 bases between them. This CDR3 contains 14 residues. Germline CDR1 reads MDHEN; CDR2 reads SYDVKM. CDR3 protein: CATYGAFMNTEAFF. In nucleotides, the CDR3 is TGTGCCACCTACGGGGCTTTCATGAACACTGAAGCTTTCTTT.

As to this clone: The sample holds other DNA sequences that translate to the same CDR3. The gene calls are TRBV6-6 and TRBJ2-5, with TRBD2 identical over 13 bases. Germline CDR1 is MNHNY and CDR2 is SVGAGI (reference sequence). The V and J ends lost 7 bases and 5 bases, in that order; junction bases with no gene match: 7. This CDR3 has 15 amino acids. DNA for the CDR3: TGTGCCAGCAAACTAGCGGGAGGGCCTCGGGAGACCCAGTACTTC. It codes for CASKLAGGPRETQYF.

The J gene is TRBJ2-7, the V gene TRBV28; D perhaps matches TRBD1 (5 bases). This CDR3 has 14 amino acids. Trimming stripped 3 bases from V and 2 bases from J, with 11 bases between. Germline V CDR1 and CDR2: MDHEN, SYDVKM. The CDR3 coding sequence is TGTGCCAGCAGTTTTGCACTGGGGCCCTACGAGCAGTACTTC. Translation: CASSFALGPYEQYF.